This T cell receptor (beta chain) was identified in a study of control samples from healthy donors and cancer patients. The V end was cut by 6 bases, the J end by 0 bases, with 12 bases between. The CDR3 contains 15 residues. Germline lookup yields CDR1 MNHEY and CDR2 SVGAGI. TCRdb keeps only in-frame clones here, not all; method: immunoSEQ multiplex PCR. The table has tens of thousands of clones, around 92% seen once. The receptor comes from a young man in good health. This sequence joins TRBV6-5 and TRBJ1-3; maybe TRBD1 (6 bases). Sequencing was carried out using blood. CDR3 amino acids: CASRARTVSGNTIYF. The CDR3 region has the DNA TGTGCCAGCAGAGCCCGGACAGTCTCTGGAAACACCATATATTTT.